The next 19 T cell receptor beta chains were all read from a single sample in a study of blood T cell repertoires in COVID-19. Data came from immunoSEQ multiplex PCR; TCRdb stores just in-frame clones and leaves some out. The profile shows about 400,000 clones, roughly 90% of them singletons. The sample consisted of peripheral blood. The receptors stem from a woman aged 55 to 70 with COVID-19, enrolled during active disease.

This clone was seen once. The chain combines TRBV29-1 with TRBJ2-5, with D possibly TRBD2 on 5 matching bases. Germline V lookup: CDR1 SQVTM, CDR2 ANQGSEA. The ends were cut back, 1 base at V and 5 bases at J, with 11 bases in the middle. The CDR3 covers 13 residues. Written as DNA, the CDR3 is TGCAGCGTTGAAGTCGGCAGGAGGGAGACCCAGTACTTC. Its protein is CSVEVGRRETQYF.

This chain connects TRBV25-1 to TRBJ1-2, with TRBD1 matching over 7 bases. V dropped 11 bases and J dropped 0; count of bases not matched to a gene: 18. The CDR3 is made up of 17 amino acids. Per germline, CDR1 MGHDK and CDR2 SYGVNS. CDR3 DNA: TGTGCCCGGGATTGGGATTGGACAGGATCCTCTAACTATGGCTACACCTTC. Residues: CARDWDWTGSSNYGYTF.

The V call is TRBV6-5, the J call TRBJ2-2; perhaps TRBD1 as D (7 bases). V gave up 4 bases and J gave up 11 bases, with 14 bases separating them. Germline V gives CDR1 MNHEY, CDR2 SVGAGI. There are 13 residues in the CDR3. The CDR3 protein is CASSLNRGGELFF. In DNA, the CDR3 is TGTGCCAGCAGTTTAAACAGGGGAGGTGAGCTGTTTTTT.

This chain links TRBV4-1 with TRBJ2-3; TRBD2 aligns across 10 bases. V lost 4 bases and J lost 2; bases outside the gene matches: 6. The CDR3 length is 16 residues. Germline assignment: CDR1 MGHRA and CDR2 YSYEKL. The CDR3 region is CASSLSLAGATDTQYF. CDR3 coding DNA: TGCGCCAGCAGCCTATCCCTAGCGGGGGCCACAGATACGCAGTATTTT.

The gene calls are TRBV5-5 and TRBJ1-4, with 7 bases that match TRBD1. The CDR3 consists of 15 residues. Germline-derived CDR1 and CDR2 are SGHKS and YYEKEE (reference sequence). Trimming at V came to 0 bases and at J to 6 bases, leaving 5 bases not matched to a gene. Here the CDR3 reads CASSLAPGGYEKLFF. For the CDR3, the DNA is TGTGCCAGCAGCTTGGCCCCAGGGGGGTATGAAAAACTGTTTTTT.

V and J are TRBV7-3 and TRBJ1-2; a possible D gene is TRBD1 (5 bases). The ends were cut back, 2 bases at V and 1 base at J, with 8 bases in the middle. Germline V gene lookup returns CDR1 SGHTA and CDR2 FQGTGA. The CDR3 sequence is 14 residues long. The CDR3 loop is CASSLGGLNYGYTF. CDR3 bases: TGTGCCAGCAGCTTAGGGGGACTTAACTATGGCTACACCTTC.

The chain carries TRBV9 and TRBJ2-7; 9 nucleotides line up with TRBD2. CDR3 length equals 17 residues. Germline V CDR1 and CDR2: SGDLS, YYNGEE. Losses at the gene ends were 0 bases for V and 5 bases for J; bases not matched to a gene: 12. The CDR3 coding sequence is TGTGCCAGCAGCGTAGGGGGAGGGACTAGCCCTCCAAACGAGCAGTACTTC. Encoded protein: CASSVGGGTSPPNEQYF.

Turning to this clone: Other DNA sequences from this sample encode an identical CDR3 as well. The chain links TRBV6-5 to TRBJ2-7; TRBD1 might be the D (6 bases). The CDR3 is made up of 14 amino acids. Germline CDR1 is MNHEY and CDR2 is SVGAGI. The ends were cut back, 2 bases at V and 3 bases at J, with 11 bases in the middle. The CDR3 loop is CASSYQRGSYEQYF. The CDR3 nucleotides read TGTGCCAGCAGTTACCAAAGGGGGAGCTACGAGCAGTACTTC.

The V gene is TRBV7-9, the J gene TRBJ2-5, with 7 bases that match TRBD1. Per the germline V gene, CDR1 is SEHNR and CDR2 is FQNEAQ (reference sequence). The CDR3 is 13 amino acids. The J segment lost 4 bases and the V segment lost 5 bases, leaving 4 bases of the junction unmatched. The CDR3 nucleotides are TGTGCCAGCAGCGTGACAGGGAGAGAGACCCAGTACTTC. It encodes CASSVTGRETQYF.

The chain joins TRBV5-8 to TRBJ1-3; 8 positions agree with TRBD1. The V gene's germline CDR1 is SGHTS and CDR2 YDEGEE. V was pared by 2 bases and J by 3 bases, with 4 bases of the junction left unmatched. The CDR3 is 15 amino acids. For the CDR3, the DNA is TGTGCCAGCAGCTTTCTGACAGGGGTTGGAAACACCATATATTTT. The encoded protein is CASSFLTGVGNTIYF.

The CDR3 loop reads CAWCPYLAGPTNTEAFF. The CDR3 DNA reads as TGTGCCTGGTGTCCCTATCTGGCGGGTCCTACTAACACTGAAGCTTTCTTT. The chain recombines TRBV30 with TRBJ1-1; no definite D call. CDR3 size: 17 residues. Germline-derived CDR1 and CDR2 are GTSNPN and SVGIG (reference sequence). Trimming pared 5 bases from V and 2 bases from J, leaving 24 bases between. Looking up the rest from reference TRBV30 and TRBJ1-1 gives the full variable domain: SQTIHQWPATLVQPVGSPLSLECTVEGTSNPNLYWYRQAAGRGLQLLFYSVGIGQISSEVPQNLSASRPQDRQFILSSKKLLLSDSGFYLCAWCPYLAGPTNTEAFFGQGTRLTVV.

This clone was seen once. This sequence joins TRBV21-1 and TRBJ2-5; the table calls TRBD1, which could not be checked here. TRBV21-1 is reported as a pseudogene. The length of the CDR3 is 16 residues. As DNA, the CDR3 is TGTGCCAGCAGCAAAGCGACGGACAGGGACCAAGAGACCCAGTACTTC. Its protein product is CASSKATDRDQETQYF.

This chain joins TRBV11-3 and TRBJ2-7; the match to TRBD2 covers 7 bases. Germline loops: CDR1 SGHNT, CDR2 YENEEA. The CDR3 loop spans 13 amino acids. The V segment lost 4 bases and the J segment 6 bases; nucleotides outside the gene matches: 6. CDR3 in amino acids: CASSWGGAGEQYF. The CDR3 DNA reads TGTGCCAGCAGCTGGGGAGGGGCTGGCGAGCAGTACTTC.

This clone rates as medium-sized. The chain carries TRBV27 and TRBJ2-3; D perhaps matches TRBD1 (6 bases). Per the germline V gene, CDR1 is MNHEY and CDR2 is SMNVEV (reference sequence). Trimming cost V 2 bases and J 1 base, with 13 bases left between them. This CDR3 is built from 16 residues. The CDR3 DNA is TGTGCCAGCAGTTTAGCGAGGGGGAAAGGCACAGATACGCAGTATTTT. It specifies CASSLARGKGTDTQYF.

This clone was seen a handful of times. The chain links TRBV19 to TRBJ1-1; tentative D call: TRBD1 (6 bases). Germline CDR1 LNHDA, CDR2 SQIVND (reference sequence). Trimming cost V 11 bases and J 1 base, with 17 bases left between them. This CDR3 has 14 amino acids. The CDR3 nucleotides are TGTGCCTCCCGCGGGGGGCCACAGAACACTGAAGCTTTCTTT. This gives the protein CASRGGPQNTEAFF.

The J gene is TRBJ1-1, the V gene TRBV2; tentatively, D is TRBD1 (5 bases). The germline gives CDR1 SNHLY, CDR2 FYNNEI. This CDR3 is 15 amino acids long. Trimming cost V 7 bases and J 4 bases, with 19 bases left between them. The CDR3 here is CASTLAGNFGTEAFF. DNA of the CDR3: TGTGCCAGCACTCTTGCAGGGAATTTCGGCACTGAAGCTTTCTTT.

As for this clone: Other DNA sequences from this sample encode an identical CDR3 as well. The chain couples TRBV5-1 to TRBJ2-3, with D maybe TRBD2 (6 bases). The CDR3 totals 14 residues. Germline assignment: CDR1 SGHRS and CDR2 YFSETQ. V was pared by 2 bases and J by 1 base, with 8 bases between. CDR3 nucleotide sequence: TGCGCCAGCAGCTTTTCTAGCGGCACAGATACGCAGTATTTT. It encodes CASSFSSGTDTQYF.

The DNA for the CDR3 is TGTGCCAGCAATAGGGGGCCGAGAGAGACCCAGTACTTC. This translates into CASNRGPRETQYF. The chain joins TRBV2 to TRBJ2-5; 7 bases fit TRBD1. V trimming: 7 bases; J trimming: 4 bases; junction bases outside the gene matches: 6. CDR1 and CDR2 (germline): SNHLY, FYNNEI. CDR3 length: 13 amino acids.

This clone was seen only a few times. The chain couples TRBV7-2 to TRBJ1-5; 10 bases line up with TRBD1. J was trimmed by 3 bases and V by 1 base; bases with no gene match: 0. Germline V lookup: CDR1 SGHTA, CDR2 FQGNSA. This CDR3 is built from 15 residues. This CDR3 is CASSLGQGANQPQHF. The CDR3 coding sequence is TGTGCCAGCAGCTTAGGACAGGGGGCCAATCAGCCCCAGCATTTT.